The 21 T cell receptor beta chains below were found in one sample sequenced in a study of blood T cell repertoires in COVID-19. Sequencing was performed with immunoSEQ multiplex PCR; in TCRdb, only in-frame clones are kept and a portion is missing. Of some 67,000 clones listed, 87% were seen once; the top ten hold more than 5%. The material sequenced was peripheral blood. The source is a man aged 50 or older with active COVID-19.

V usage is TRBV4-3 and J usage is TRBJ1-4; 7 bases line up with TRBD1. CDR1 and CDR2 (germline): LGHNA, YSLEER. V lost 2 bases, J lost 5 bases, and 5 bases stayed unmatched. The CDR3 extends over 15 amino acids. The CDR3 reads CASSQHRGSNEKLFF. The CDR3 nucleotides read TGCGCCAGCAGCCAACACAGGGGATCCAATGAAAAACTGTTTTTT.

The V and J genes are TRBV11-2 and TRBJ2-1; no reliable D call. Trimming left V 4 bases short and J 5 bases short, with 18 bases between. Germline CDR1 reads SGHAT; CDR2 reads FQNNGV. This CDR3 has 16 residues. The CDR3 nucleotides are TGTGCCAGCAGCTCCCGGGTGATCAAGCCCGACAATGAGCAGTTCTTC. Its translation: CASSSRVIKPDNEQFF.

This clone was counted only a few times. The chain couples TRBV12-3 or TRBV12-4 to TRBJ1-1; D remains ambiguous. CDR3 size: 13 residues. V shed 6 bases and J shed 9 bases, with 17 bases lying between them. In DNA form, the CDR3 reads TGTGCCAGCAGCCTGGGTGGACTTTACCAAGCTTTCTTT. This translates into CASSLGGLYQAFF.

V is TRBV4-2 and J is TRBJ2-3; perhaps TRBD2 as D (6 bases). With 2 bases removed from V and 3 bases from J, the gap between germline ends came to 21 bases. Per the germline V gene, CDR1 is LGHNA and CDR2 is YNFKEQ. The CDR3 is made up of 18 amino acids. The CDR3 reads CASSQHSLGGIGTDTQYF. In nucleotides, the CDR3 is TGTGCCAGCAGCCAACACTCTCTAGGCGGGATAGGAACAGATACGCAGTATTTT.

The chain links TRBV27 to TRBJ2-7, with D perhaps TRBD2 (5 bases). The CDR3 loop spans 11 amino acids. The germline CDR1 and CDR2 sequences are MNHEY and SMNVEV (reference sequence). V was shortened by 7 bases and J by 7 bases, with 11 bases between the two germline ends. The CDR3 sequence is CASKRVGEQYF. The CDR3 DNA sequence: TGTGCCAGCAAGAGGGTAGGAGAGCAGTACTTC.

This sequence joins TRBV6-5 and TRBJ1-1; 9 bases agree with TRBD1. CDR1 is MNHEY, CDR2 SVGAGI, per germline. The CDR3 totals 14 residues. Germline trimming cut 7 bases from V and 4 bases from J; bases unmatched to any gene: 7. Here the CDR3 reads CASTFDRGGTEAFF. The CDR3 nucleotides are TGTGCCAGCACCTTCGACAGGGGGGGCACTGAAGCTTTCTTT.

The chain carries TRBV9 and TRBJ2-5, with D possibly TRBD1 on 6 matching bases. Looked up from germline, CDR1 is SGDLS and CDR2 is YYNGEE. CDR3 length: 14 amino acids. V was shortened by 4 bases and J by 2 bases, with 12 bases between the two germline ends. The CDR3 loop reads CASSPGHLQETQYF. The CDR3 DNA sequence: TGTGCCAGCAGCCCGGGACACCTACAAGAGACCCAGTACTTC.

This clone appeared once. The chain combines TRBV10-3 with TRBJ1-1; D remains unclear. Germline V lookup: CDR1 ENHRY, CDR2 SYGVKD. V dropped 5 bases and J dropped 1 base, with 8 bases sitting between them. The CDR3 is 13 residues long. The CDR3: CAISLRGNTEAFF. CDR3 DNA sequence: TGTGCCATCAGTCTCCGAGGGAACACTGAAGCTTTCTTT.

Concerning this clone itself: One junction end does not reproduce the germline sequence, and a read error may be involved. The rearrangement joins TRBV7-7 to TRBJ2-2; 7 nucleotides match TRBD1. Germline V lookup: CDR1 SSHAT, CDR2 FNYEAQ (reference sequence). The CDR3 sequence is 17 residues long. The CDR3 nucleotides read TGTGCTAGCAGCTCGGAACCCGGGACAGCGAACACCGGGGAGCTGTTTTTT. This translates into CASSSEPGTANTGELFF.

The J gene is TRBJ2-3, the V gene TRBV9; possibly TRBD1 for D (5 bases). The germline V and J ends were trimmed by 4 bases and 3 bases, with 12 bases remaining between them. Germline CDR1 SGDLS, CDR2 YYNGEE. The CDR3 sequence is 14 residues long. CDR3 DNA sequence: TGTGCCAGCAGCCCTAGGGGCGAAACAGATACGCAGTATTTT. Translated, it gives CASSPRGETDTQYF.

The chain couples TRBV4-1 to TRBJ1-5; perhaps TRBD1 as D (5 bases). The CDR3 has 16 amino acids. V gave up 3 bases and J gave up 0 bases, with 12 bases separating them. CDR1 and CDR2 from the germline V gene are MGHRA and YSYEKL. CDR3 coding DNA: TGCGCCAGCAGCCAGGAGACAGTGTATAGCAATCAGCCCCAGCATTTT. Amino acids: CASSQETVYSNQPQHF.

The chain carries TRBV11-1 and TRBJ2-1; 14 bases fit TRBD2. The J segment lost 10 bases and the V segment lost 6 bases, leaving 8 bases of the junction unmatched. The CDR3 length is 15 residues. CDR1 and CDR2 (germline): SGHAT, FQDESV (reference sequence). The CDR3 is CASRAGLAGAGEQFF. The CDR3 nucleotides read TGTGCCAGCAGGGCGGGACTAGCGGGAGCCGGGGAGCAGTTCTTC.

V and J are TRBV3-1 (or the pseudogene TRBV3-2) and TRBJ2-7; D possibly corresponds to TRBD1 (6 bases). The CDR3 covers 14 residues. V shed 4 bases and J shed 2 bases, with 12 bases lying between them. CDR1 is LGHDT and CDR2 is YNNKEL in the germline V gene (reference sequence). CDR3 nucleotides: TGTGCCAGCAGCCTCCACGGACAGCCCTACGAGCAGTACTTC. Translation: CASSLHGQPYEQYF.

Note on this clone: One end of the junction is discordant with germline, which a read error may explain. This rearrangement joins TRBV5-1 to TRBJ2-1, with D possibly being TRBD2 (5 bases). The CDR3 has 15 residues. The germline gives CDR1 SGHRS, CDR2 YFSETQ. The CDR3 region is CACRRTSSSYNEQFF. As DNA, the CDR3 is TGCGCCTGCAGACGGACTTCGAGCTCCTACAATGAGCAGTTCTTC. Drawing the rest from reference TRBV5-1 and TRBJ2-1, the complete variable domain is KAGVTQTPRYLIKTRGQQVTLSCSPISGHRSVSWYQQTPGQGLQFLFEYFSETQRNKGNFPGRFSGRQFSNSRSEMNVSTLELGDSALYLCACRRTSSSYNEQFFGPGTRLTVL.

Written as DNA, the CDR3 is TGTGCCAGCAGTGAAGCAGGGAGGCGTAATCAGCCCCAGCATTTT. It is translated as CASSEAGRRNQPQHF. This chain joins TRBV2 and TRBJ1-5, with D unresolved. V was cut by 0 bases and J by 4 bases, with 10 bases left in between. CDR3 length: 15 amino acids. The germline CDR1 and CDR2 sequences are SNHLY and FYNNEI.

This clone turned up a few times. The chain couples TRBV5-1 to TRBJ2-7, with a tentative D call TRBD1 (6 bases). Germline V gene lookup returns CDR1 SGHRS and CDR2 YFSETQ. The length of the CDR3 is 15 residues. V lost 0 bases and J 3 bases, leaving 13 bases between the germline ends. The chain's CDR3 is CASSLGVGGDYEQYF. In DNA form, the CDR3 reads TGCGCCAGCAGCTTGGGAGTTGGGGGCGACTACGAGCAGTACTTC.

The CDR3 nucleotides are TGTGCCAGCAGCAGAAATAGCGGGGGCGGGGAGCTGTTTTTT. This translates into CASSRNSGGGELFF. V and J are TRBV6-5 and TRBJ2-2, with TRBD2 identical over 9 bases. This CDR3 spans 14 amino acids. CDR1 and CDR2 from the germline V gene are MNHEY and SVGAGI. Trimming at V came to 6 bases and at J to 7 bases, leaving 6 bases not matched to a gene.

V and J are TRBV5-1 and TRBJ2-2, with 8 nucleotides matching TRBD2. The J segment lost 7 bases and the V segment lost 0 bases, leaving 8 bases of the junction unmatched. From germline, CDR1 is SGHRS and CDR2 YFSETQ. The CDR3 has 16 residues. Written as DNA, the CDR3 is TGCGCCAGCAGCTTGGAACTAGCGGAGGTCGGCGGGGAGCTGTTTTTT. Protein product: CASSLELAEVGGELFF. Full variable domain (outside the CDR3, taken from reference TRBV5-1 and TRBJ2-2): KAGVTQTPRYLIKTRGQQVTLSCSPISGHRSVSWYQQTPGQGLQFLFEYFSETQRNKGNFPGRFSGRQFSNSRSEMNVSTLELGDSALYLCASSLELAEVGGELFFGEGSRLTVL.

The chain has TRBV10-1 and TRBJ2-3; TRBD2 matches 11 bases. V shed 2 bases, J shed 4 bases, and the junction held 2 bases outside the gene matches. CDR3 size: 15 residues. The germline CDR1 and CDR2 sequences are WNHNN and SYGVQD (reference sequence). The CDR3 region is CASSEILAGADTQYF. As DNA, the CDR3 is TGCGCCAGCAGTGAGATACTAGCGGGAGCAGATACGCAGTATTTT.

The chain is built from TRBV3-1 (or the pseudogene TRBV3-2) and TRBJ2-1; the D gene is possibly TRBD1 (6 bases). The V gene's germline CDR1 is LGHDT and CDR2 YNNKEL (reference sequence). The CDR3 covers 14 residues. V was cut by 0 bases and J by 9 bases, with 12 bases left in between. CDR3 sequence reads: CASSQETGVGEQFF. The CDR3 bases are TGTGCCAGCAGCCAAGAGACAGGAGTCGGTGAGCAGTTCTTC.

J is TRBJ2-5 and V is TRBV19; 9 nucleotides match TRBD1. There are 16 residues in the CDR3. The germline gives CDR1 LNHDA, CDR2 SQIVND (reference sequence). Unmatched junction bases numbered 8, after V lost 4 bases and J lost 2 bases. The CDR3 loop reads CASSKTSGTGQETQYF. CDR3 DNA: TGTGCCAGTAGTAAAACCTCCGGGACAGGGCAAGAGACCCAGTACTTC. Variable domain in full (rest from reference TRBV19 and TRBJ2-5): DGGITQSPKYLFRKEGQNVTLSCEQNLNHDAMYWYRQDPGQGLRLIYYSQIVNDFQKGDIAEGYSVSREKKESFPLTVTSAQKNPTAFYLCASSKTSGTGQETQYFGPGTRLLVL.